These 18 T cell receptor beta chains were all obtained from the same sample, sequenced in a study of blood T cell repertoires in COVID-19. Assay: immunoSEQ multiplex PCR; the TCRdb copy retains only in-frame clones and omits some. The table lists about 96,000 clones, roughly 89% of them singletons. Sequenced sample: peripheral blood. The receptors were gathered from a human donor with COVID-19, enrolled during active disease. The donor label of this sample is uncertain.

This clone has only a few counts. The chain is built from TRBV2 and TRBJ1-5; 7 bases fit TRBD1. The CDR3 extends over 17 amino acids. Losses at the gene ends were 0 bases for V and 2 bases for J; bases not matched to a gene: 7. Germline CDR1 is SNHLY and CDR2 is FYNNEI. The DNA of the CDR3 is TGTGCCAGCAGTGAAGCGCTCAGGGGGGTTGGCAATCAGCCCCAGCATTTT. Translated, it gives CASSEALRGVGNQPQHF.

The chain couples TRBV2 to TRBJ2-3, with 9 nucleotides matching TRBD1. The J segment lost 1 base and the V segment lost 5 bases, leaving 4 bases of the junction unmatched. Germline loops: CDR1 SNHLY, CDR2 FYNNEI. The CDR3 contains 15 residues. CDR3 nucleotides: TGTGCCAGCAGTATGGACAGGGGCGGCACAGATACGCAGTATTTT. As protein: CASSMDRGGTDTQYF.

CDR3 residues: CASSQDPAGYEQYF. The CDR3, as DNA: TGTGCCAGCAGCCAAGATCCGGCGGGCTACGAGCAGTACTTC. This chain links TRBV4-2 with TRBJ2-7; a possible D gene is TRBD2 (5 bases). Per germline, CDR1 LGHNA and CDR2 YNFKEQ. The V end was cut by 0 bases, the J end by 3 bases, with 9 bases between. The CDR3 length is 14 residues.

The chain joins TRBV19 to TRBJ2-7, with a possible D match to TRBD2 (5 bases). Germline CDR1 and CDR2: LNHDA and SQIVND (reference sequence). The V gene lost 6 bases and the J gene lost 4 bases, with 10 bases spanning the gap. CDR3 length: 12 residues. This CDR3 is CASSDLAYEQYF. The CDR3 DNA sequence: TGTGCCAGTAGCGATCTAGCATACGAGCAGTACTTC.

The rearrangement links TRBV5-4 to TRBJ1-6; 8 nucleotides agree with TRBD1. This CDR3 contains 15 residues. Germline values: CDR1 SGHNT, CDR2 YYREEE (reference sequence). J gave up 5 bases and V 4 bases, and 5 bases lay outside the gene matches. DNA of the CDR3: TGTGCCAGCAGCCCAGACAGGGGTAATAATTCACCCCTCCACTTT. Protein sequence: CASSPDRGNNSPLHF.

As regards this clone: Other DNA sequences within the sample encode an identical CDR3. The chain has TRBV18 and TRBJ1-2; 7 nucleotides agree with TRBD1. Germline values: CDR1 KGHSH, CDR2 LQKENI. V was clipped by 2 bases and J by 5 bases; unmatched bases: 2. The CDR3 extends over 13 amino acids. In DNA form, the CDR3 reads TGTGCCAGCTCACCAGACAGGGCATATGGCTACACCTTC. This encodes CASSPDRAYGYTF. The full variable domain, rest sourced from reference TRBV18 and TRBJ1-2, is NAGVMQNPRHLVRRRGQEARLRCSPMKGHSHVYWYRQLPEEGLKFMVYLQKENIIDESGMPKERFSAEFPKEGPSILRIQQVVRGDSAAYFCASSPDRAYGYTFGSGTRLTVV.

This rearrangement joins TRBV27 to TRBJ1-2; maybe TRBD1 (5 bases). Trimming removed 3 bases at V and 6 bases at J, with 17 bases between. This CDR3 is 15 amino acids long. The germline V gene has CDR1 MNHEY and CDR2 SMNVEV (reference sequence). For the CDR3, the DNA is TGTGCCAGCAGTTTCTACAGGTCCGCCCTGGATGGCTACACCTTC. Translated: CASSFYRSALDGYTF.

The chain combines TRBV6-6 with TRBJ1-2; D gene ambiguous. The CDR3 is 13 amino acids. Trimming took off 6 bases at V and 1 base at J, with 9 bases between the two ends. Germline assignment: CDR1 MNHNY and CDR2 SVGAGI (reference sequence). CDR3 residues: CASSRDINYGYTF. The DNA of the CDR3 is TGTGCCAGCAGCCGGGATATTAACTATGGCTACACCTTC.

V usage is TRBV3-1 (or the pseudogene TRBV3-2) and J usage is TRBJ1-2, with a weak D call TRBD1 (5 bases). This CDR3 is built from 15 residues. With 4 bases removed from V and 7 bases from J, the gap between germline ends came to 19 bases. Looked up from germline, CDR1 is LGHDT and CDR2 is YNNKEL (reference sequence). CDR3 nucleotides: TGTGCCAGCAGCCCTTTCTCCGGGGGTGGAGGTGGCTACACCTTC. It codes for CASSPFSGGGGGYTF.

The chain employs TRBV30 and TRBJ1-5; 7 bases line up with TRBD1. The J segment lost 1 base and the V segment lost 4 bases, leaving 1 base of the junction unmatched. CDR1 is GTSNPN, CDR2 SVGIG, per germline (reference sequence). The CDR3 is 13 amino acids. The CDR3 here is CAWKQGSNQPQHF. The DNA for the CDR3 is TGTGCCTGGAAACAGGGGAGCAATCAGCCCCAGCATTTT.

The chain carries TRBV7-9 and TRBJ2-7; D may be TRBD2 (6 bases). The CDR3 runs to 15 residues. In germline, CDR1 is SEHNR, CDR2 FQNEAQ (reference sequence). The V and J ends lost 0 bases and 4 bases respectively, with 13 bases between them. CDR3 residues: CASSLALGGRYEQYF. The CDR3 region has the DNA TGTGCCAGCAGCTTAGCGCTGGGGGGTCGGTACGAGCAGTACTTC.

This clone was detected once. The genes are TRBV28 and TRBJ2-7, with TRBD2 matching 7 bases. The V gene's germline CDR1 is MDHEN and CDR2 SYDVKM. The CDR3 contains 14 residues. Trimming cost V 8 bases and J 2 bases; bases outside gene matches: 9. The CDR3 reads CASGSGTRPYEQYF. The CDR3 DNA is TGTGCCAGCGGCAGCGGGACTCGCCCCTACGAGCAGTACTTC. Using reference TRBV28 and TRBJ2-7 for the parts outside the CDR3, the full variable domain is DVKVTQSSRYLVKRTGEKVFLECVQDMDHENMFWYRQDPGLGLRLIYFSYDVKMKEKGDIPEGYSVSREKKERFSLILESASTNQTSMYLCASGSGTRPYEQYFGPGTRLTVT.

The rearrangement uses TRBV10-3 and TRBJ1-1; TRBD1 might be the D (5 bases). Trimming cost V 4 bases and J 0 bases, with 9 bases left between them. The length of the CDR3 is 14 residues. Germline CDR1 ENHRY, CDR2 SYGVKD. The CDR3 DNA follows: TGTGCCATCAGTGTAGGACACTTGAACACTGAAGCTTTCTTT. Translated: CAISVGHLNTEAFF.

V is TRBV27 and J is TRBJ1-2; TRBD1 matches 7 bases. Germline CDR1 and CDR2: MNHEY and SMNVEV (reference sequence). J gave up 5 bases and V 2 bases, and 5 bases lay outside the gene matches. The CDR3 sequence is 14 residues long. CDR3 DNA sequence: TGTGCCAGCAGTTTAAACGACAGGGCGTATGGCTACACCTTC. As protein: CASSLNDRAYGYTF.

The chain uses TRBV4-2 and TRBJ2-2; the match to TRBD2 covers 8 bases. V lost 0 bases, J lost 6 bases, and 6 bases stayed unmatched. This CDR3 is built from 16 residues. Germline CDR1 reads LGHNA; CDR2 reads YNFKEQ. CDR3 DNA sequence: TGTGCCAGCAGCCAAGAGGCATCCGGGGGGGCCGGGGAGCTGTTTTTT. It codes for CASSQEASGGAGELFF.

The chain links TRBV6-5 to TRBJ1-2, with a weak D call TRBD1 (5 bases). The CDR3 contains 13 residues. Germline values: CDR1 MNHEY, CDR2 SVGAGI. The V end was cut by 2 bases, the J end by 5 bases, with 9 bases between. CDR3 coding DNA: TGTGCCAGCAGTTACGCAGGGTCTTATGGCTACACCTTC. It yields the protein CASSYAGSYGYTF.

The CDR3 here is CASSVRWEGREQYF. The CDR3 DNA follows: TGTGCCAGCAGCGTACGGTGGGAGGGTCGCGAGCAGTACTTC. The chain joins TRBV9 to TRBJ2-7, with 7 bases that match TRBD2. This CDR3 comprises 14 residues. Germline V gene data show CDR1 as SGDLS and CDR2 as YYNGEE. Losses at the gene ends were 1 base for V and 6 bases for J; bases not matched to a gene: 7. Together with reference TRBV9 and TRBJ2-7, the CDR3 gives the full variable domain: DSGVTQTPKHLITATGQRVTLRCSPRSGDLSVYWYQQSLDQGLQFLIQYYNGEERAKGNILERFSAQQFPDLHSELNLSSLELGDSALYFCASSVRWEGREQYFGPGTRLTVT.

This clone was seen more than once but under ten times. Compared with germline, one end of the junction differs, possibly owing to a read error. V is TRBV19 and J is TRBJ1-1; D perhaps matches TRBD1 (6 bases). In germline, CDR1 is LNHDA, CDR2 SQIVND (reference sequence). The CDR3 runs 13 residues. The CDR3 loop reads CLPGDCTSARAFF. The CDR3 DNA reads as TGCCTTCCAGGGGATTGCACCAGCGCGAGGGCTTTCTTT.